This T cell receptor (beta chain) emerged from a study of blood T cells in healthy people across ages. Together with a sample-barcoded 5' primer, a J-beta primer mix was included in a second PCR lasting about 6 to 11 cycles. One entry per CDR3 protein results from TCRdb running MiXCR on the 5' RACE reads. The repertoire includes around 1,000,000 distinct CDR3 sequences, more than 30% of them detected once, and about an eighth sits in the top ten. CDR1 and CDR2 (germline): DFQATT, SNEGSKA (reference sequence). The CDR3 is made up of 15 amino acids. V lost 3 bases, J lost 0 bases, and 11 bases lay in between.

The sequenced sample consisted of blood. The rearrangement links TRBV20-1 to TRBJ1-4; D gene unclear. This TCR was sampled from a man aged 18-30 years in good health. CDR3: CSARALSATNEKLFF. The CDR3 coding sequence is TGCAGTGCTAGGGCCCTTAGTGCAACTAATGAAAAACTGTTTTTT.